This T cell receptor (beta chain) was obtained from a study of immune evolution from preneoplasia to lung adenocarcinoma. Looking at the study overall: HLA loss of heterozygosity: roughly 7.5% AIS, about 15% MIA, about 35% ADC, none AAH.

Germline V gives CDR1 SGHTA, CDR2 FQGTGA. V was pared by 4 bases and J by 9 bases, with 14 bases between. This CDR3 is 13 amino acids long. TCRdb's table, derived via immunoSEQ multiplex PCR, lists solely in-frame clones and lacks some. The data contain fewer than 8,000 clones, about 80% of them singletons. This clone has just one count. The V gene is TRBV7-3, the J gene TRBJ2-3, with D perhaps TRBD1 or TRBD2 (6 bases each). The sample comprised FFPE minimally invasive lung adenocarcinoma tissue. The source is a person aged 70 to 85 with lung adenocarcinoma. The DNA for the CDR3 is TGTGCCAGCAGCTCGGAGGGGGGTCGGACGCAGTATTTT. Protein sequence: CASSSEGGRTQYF.